This T cell receptor (beta chain) comes out of a study of cytotoxic CD8 clonotypes in ibrutinib-treated CLL. For the study at large: Mean productive templates were under 270,000; mean productive rearrangements were around 90,000.

Profiling relied on immunoSEQ multiplex PCR, and the TCRdb table lists in-frame clones only, not all of them. There are more than 300,000 clones in the sample; about 80% occur only once, and over 5% lies in the top ten. V was pared by 0 bases and J by 3 bases, with 13 bases of the junction left unmatched. This CDR3 is 19 amino acids long. Germline-derived CDR1 and CDR2 are LGHNA and YSLEER. Findings of the study overall: The clonality rise at ibrutinib response reflected private clonotype expansion. Age-matched healthy donor levels were exceeded by baseline clonality, which tracked circulating CD8+ T-cell counts.

Concerning this clone: The antigen is unknown.

This specimen was PBMCs, taken before ibrutinib treatment. The chain links TRBV4-3 to TRBJ2-3, with 9 bases lining up with TRBD2. The clonotype was recovered from a human donor with chronic lymphocytic leukemia. For the CDR3, the DNA is TGCGCCAGCAGCCAAGATAGTAGATTGAGCGGGAGGTTTACAGATACGCAGTATTTT. Protein sequence: CASSQDSRLSGRFTDTQYF.